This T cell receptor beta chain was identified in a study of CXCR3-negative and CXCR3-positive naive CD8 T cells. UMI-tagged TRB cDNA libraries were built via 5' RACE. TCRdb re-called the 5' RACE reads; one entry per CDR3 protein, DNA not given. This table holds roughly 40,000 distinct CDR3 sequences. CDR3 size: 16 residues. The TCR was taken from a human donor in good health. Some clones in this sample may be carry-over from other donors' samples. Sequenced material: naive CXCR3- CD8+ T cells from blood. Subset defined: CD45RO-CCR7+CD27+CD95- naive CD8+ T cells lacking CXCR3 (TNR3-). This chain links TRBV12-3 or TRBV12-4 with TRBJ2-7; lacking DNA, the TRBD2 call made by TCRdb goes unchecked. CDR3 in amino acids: CASSPRSSGGAYEQYF.